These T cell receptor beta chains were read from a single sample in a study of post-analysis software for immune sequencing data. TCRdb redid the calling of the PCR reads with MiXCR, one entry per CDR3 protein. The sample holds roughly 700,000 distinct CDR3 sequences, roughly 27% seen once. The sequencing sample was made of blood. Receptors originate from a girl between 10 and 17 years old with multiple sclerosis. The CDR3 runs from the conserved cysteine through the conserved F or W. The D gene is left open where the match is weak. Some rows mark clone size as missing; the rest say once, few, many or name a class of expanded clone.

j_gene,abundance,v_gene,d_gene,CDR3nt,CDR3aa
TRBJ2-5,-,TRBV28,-,TGTGCCAGCAGCGCGAGGACAGAGCCCCAAGAGACCCAGTACTTC,CASSARTEPQETQYF
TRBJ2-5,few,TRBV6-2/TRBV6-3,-,TGTGCCAGCAGTGACCCGGGGAAGGTGGAGACCCAGTACTTC,CASSDPGKVETQYF
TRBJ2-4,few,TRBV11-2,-,TGTGCCAGCAGCCAAATCACAGGAGCCAAAAACATTCAGTACTTC,CASSQITGAKNIQYF
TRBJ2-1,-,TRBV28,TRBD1,TGTGCCACCCTACTGGGCGGACAGGGAAGCAATGAGCAGTTCTTC,CATLLGGQGSNEQFF
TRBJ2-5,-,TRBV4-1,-,TGCGCCAGCAGCCAAGTCTGGCCAATGGGGGCGGGACAAGAGACCCAGTACTTC,CASSQVWPMGAGQETQYF
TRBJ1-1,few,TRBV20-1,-,TGCAGTGCTAGAAGGACAGACAACACTGAAGCTTTCTTT,CSARRTDNTEAFF
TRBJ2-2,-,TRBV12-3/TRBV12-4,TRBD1,TGTGCCAGCAGCCGCACAGGGGGCCTAGGAGCCGGGGAGCTGTTTTTT,CASSRTGGLGAGELFF
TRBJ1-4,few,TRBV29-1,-,TGCGTCGCTCGGGAGGCTTCGGGAGGAAAACTGTTTTTT,CVAREASGGKLFF
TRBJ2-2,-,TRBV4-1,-,TGCGCCAGCAGCCCAAGGTCGTGGACCGGGGAGCTGTTTTTT,CASSPRSWTGELFF
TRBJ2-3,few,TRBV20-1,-,TGCAGTGTCCAGCAAACCTCAGATACGCAGTATTTT,CSVQQTSDTQYF
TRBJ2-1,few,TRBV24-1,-,TGTGCCACCAGTGATCTACTCGGCGGTGAGCAGTTCTTC,CATSDLLGGEQFF
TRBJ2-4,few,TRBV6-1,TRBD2,TGTGCCAGCAGTGAGGGCGCTCGGGGGGGGTTTGCCAAAAACATTCAGTACTTC,CASSEGARGGFAKNIQYF
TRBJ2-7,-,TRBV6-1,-,TGTGCCAGCAGTGAACTCGGGGCTGCGCAGTACTTC,CASSELGAAQYF
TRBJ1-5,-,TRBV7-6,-,TGTGCCAGCAGCTTATCACAGGGTAGGCAGCCCCAGCATTTT,CASSLSQGRQPQHF
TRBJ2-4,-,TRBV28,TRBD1,TGTGCCAGCAGTTTAAGAGGACAGGGAATTGTCAAAAACATTCAGTACTTC,CASSLRGQGIVKNIQYF
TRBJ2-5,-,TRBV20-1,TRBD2,TGCAGTGCGCGATCAGGCGGGAGGGCCCCAGAGACCCAGTACTTC,CSARSGGRAPETQYF
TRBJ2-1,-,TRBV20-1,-,TGCAGGGCCAGTGCTCCGAGCTCCTACAATGAGCAGTTCTTC,CRASAPSSYNEQFF
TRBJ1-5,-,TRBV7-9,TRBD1,TGTGCCAGCAGCACGACAGGGGTGAATCAGCCCCAGCATTTT,CASSTTGVNQPQHF
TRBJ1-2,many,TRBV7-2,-,TGTGCCAGCAGCTTATCTGTGACGGAGTATGGCTACACCTTC,CASSLSVTEYGYTF
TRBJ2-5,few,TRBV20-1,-,TGCAGTGCTGGTTTCCCGGGACGCCGCCAAGAGACCCAGTACTTC,CSAGFPGRRQETQYF
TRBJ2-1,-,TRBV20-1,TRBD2,TGCAGTGCTAGAGACCCGGGGGGTGGGCACTCCTACAATGAGCAGTTCTTC,CSARDPGGGHSYNEQFF
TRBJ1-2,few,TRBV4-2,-,TGTGCCACCCACATTGGAGCTGGGGCGCGCGGCTACACCTTC,CATHIGAGARGYTF
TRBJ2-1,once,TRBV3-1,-,TGTGCCAGCAGCCGGGCGGAGACCCAGTTCTTC,CASSRAETQFF
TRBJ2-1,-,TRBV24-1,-,TGTGCCACCAGTGACCAGGAGGGGGGCCGATACAATGAGCAGTTCTTC,CATSDQEGGRYNEQFF
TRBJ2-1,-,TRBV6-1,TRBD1,TGTGCCAGCAGTACCTCGACAGGGTACTACAATGAGCAGTTCTTC,CASSTSTGYYNEQFF
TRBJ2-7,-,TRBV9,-,TGTGCCAGCAGCGAGGGAGACAGTCCCTGGGACGAGCAGTACTTC,CASSEGDSPWDEQYF
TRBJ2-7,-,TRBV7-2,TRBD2,TGTGCCAACAGCCCCGGACTAGCGGGGCGCGAGCAGTACTTC,CANSPGLAGREQYF
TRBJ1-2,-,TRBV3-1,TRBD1,TGTGCCAGCAGCCCCTATACCGGACAGGGGGCTGGCTACACCTTC,CASSPYTGQGAGYTF
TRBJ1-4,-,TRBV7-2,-,TGTGCCAGCAGCTTATCCGGGGCGGAAAAACTGTTTTTT,CASSLSGAEKLFF
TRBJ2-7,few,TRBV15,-,TGTGCCACCAGCGGGGCAGGCTCGCAAAGGCACGAGCAGTACTTC,CATSGAGSQRHEQYF
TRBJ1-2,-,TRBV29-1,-,TGCAGCGTTGAATTGAGAGTGGTTAAGGGGGACTATGGCTACACCTTC,CSVELRVVKGDYGYTF
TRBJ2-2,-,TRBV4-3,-,TGCGCCAGCAGCCAAGTCAGGGAGTCCCCAACCGGGGAGCTGTTTTTT,CASSQVRESPTGELFF
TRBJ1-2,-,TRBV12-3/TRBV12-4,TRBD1,TGTGCCAGCAGTATGGGACAGGGCTATGGCTACACCTTC,CASSMGQGYGYTF
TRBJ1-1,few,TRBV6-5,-,TGTGCCAGCAGTTACCGGCAGATGAACACTGAAGCTTTCTTT,CASSYRQMNTEAFF
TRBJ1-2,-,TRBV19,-,TGTGCCAGTACCCAAGGGGGGAATTATGGCTACACCTTC,CASTQGGNYGYTF
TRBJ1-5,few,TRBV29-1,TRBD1,TGCAGCGTTGAAGATGGACAGGGGGAGGATCAGCCCCAGCATTTT,CSVEDGQGEDQPQHF
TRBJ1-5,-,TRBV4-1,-,TGCGCCAGCAGCCAGGCGGTTTTGGGGGGCTTTCAGCCCCAGCATTTT,CASSQAVLGGFQPQHF
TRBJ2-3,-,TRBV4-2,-,TGTGCCAGCAGCCAGTCGATAGGGGGGGCCAGCACAGATACGCAGTATTTT,CASSQSIGGASTDTQYF
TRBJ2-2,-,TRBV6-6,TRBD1,TGTGCCAGCAGTCAGGGACAGGGCGGTGCTAGCGGGGAGCTGTTTTTT,CASSQGQGGASGELFF
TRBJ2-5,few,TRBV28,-,TGTGCCAGCGGTTGGGGGGGCGAGACCCAGTACTTC,CASGWGGETQYF
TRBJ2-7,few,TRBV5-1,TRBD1,TGCGCCAGCACCAGGGGGTGGCGGAGGTCCTACGAGCAGTACTTC,CASTRGWRRSYEQYF
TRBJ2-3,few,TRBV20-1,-,TGCAGTGCTAGACATAACTCGGCTAGCACAGATACGCAGTATTTT,CSARHNSASTDTQYF
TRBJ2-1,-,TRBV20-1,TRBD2,TGCAGTGCTTTCTTAGCGGGAGCAATAATTTACAATGAGCAGTTCTTC,CSAFLAGAIIYNEQFF
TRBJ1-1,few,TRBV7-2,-,TGTGCCAGCAGCCCTCGCCGGGGTCCGAACACTGAAGCTTTCTTT,CASSPRRGPNTEAFF
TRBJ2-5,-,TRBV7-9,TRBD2,TGTGCCAGCAGCTTTGGGCGAGCGGGGGGTCAAGAGACCCAGTACTTC,CASSFGRAGGQETQYF
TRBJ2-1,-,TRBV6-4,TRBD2,TGTGCCAGCAGCCGACTAGCGGGAGCCTTGGGGGATGAGCAGTTCTTC,CASSRLAGALGDEQFF
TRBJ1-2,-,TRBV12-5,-,TGTGCTAGTGGTTTGACAACGACTGCTGGCTGCACCTTC,CASGLTTTAGCTF
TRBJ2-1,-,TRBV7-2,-,TGTGCCAGCAGCCCCATAGGTGTTACAAGCTCCTACAATGAGCAGTTCTTC,CASSPIGVTSSYNEQFF
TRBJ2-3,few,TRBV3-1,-,TGTGCCAGCGCGCGTCGGGCTAGCGGCACAGATACGCAGTATTTT,CASARRASGTDTQYF
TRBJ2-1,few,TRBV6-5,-,TGTGCCAGCAGACCCGATCGATCAGGGGCCCTAAGCTCCTACAATGAGCAGTTCTTC,CASRPDRSGALSSYNEQFF
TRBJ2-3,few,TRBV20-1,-,TGCAGTGCTAGACTGCGGAGGGCGGGGGATACGCAGTATTTT,CSARLRRAGDTQYF
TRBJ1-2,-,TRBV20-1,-,TGCAGTTATCGTCAGGGGTTCTATGACTACACCTTC,CSYRQGFYDYTF
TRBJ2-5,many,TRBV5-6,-,TGTGCCAGCAGCTCGGGACTTAAAGAGACCCAGTACTTC,CASSSGLKETQYF